One TCR beta chain is described in this entry. The trim removed 2 bases at V and 5 bases at J, leaving 1 base unmatched. CDR3 length: 14 residues. Germline CDR1 is MDHEN and CDR2 is SYDVKM. This specimen belongs to a study of blood T cell repertoires in COVID-19. Profiling relied on immunoSEQ multiplex PCR, and the TCRdb table lists in-frame clones only, not all of them. Found here are about 400,000 clones, roughly 87% of them singletons; the top ten hold under 2.5%. The TCR sequence derives from a woman aged 18-29 years with acute COVID-19. Sequenced sample: PBMCs or T cells enriched from blood (not recorded which). The chain links TRBV28 to TRBJ1-4; TRBD1 aligns across 8 bases. The CDR3 DNA reads as TGTGCCAGCAGTTTAACAGGGGGAAATGAAAAACTGTTTTTT. Translated: CASSLTGGNEKLFF.